The sequence of this T cell receptor beta chain was determined in a study of control samples from healthy donors and cancer patients. Measured with immunoSEQ multiplex PCR; TCRdb has only the in-frame clones, and not every one. Among more than 85,000 clones listed, approximately 84% were seen once. Only a few counts were recorded for this clone. The germline gives CDR1 LNHNV, CDR2 YYDKDF (reference sequence). The CDR3 consists of 13 residues. The V end lost 1 base, the J end lost 5 bases, and 5 bases lay between the germline ends. The material sequenced was PBMCs. The chain joins TRBV15 to TRBJ2-2; D unresolved. The TCR was taken from a man in his 70s with lung cancer. The CDR3 region is CATSRGPTGELFF. As DNA, the CDR3 is TGTGCCACCAGCAGAGGACCTACCGGGGAGCTGTTTTTT.